Reported below is one T cell receptor beta chain. Its antigen is unidentified. This record belongs to a study of vaccination effects on CD4 cells after COVID-19. Study-level findings and limits: Sampling in the study covered few convalescent patients and included no early post-infection timepoints. Long after vaccination, the clones induced by infection and by vaccine shrank markedly in size. Cross-reaction with common cold coronaviruses was seen in only 1 of 255 vaccine-induced clones from healthy vaccinees.

Assay used: immunoSEQ multiplex PCR; TCRdb lists only in-frame clones, some missing. The sample consists of approximately 82,000 clones, roughly 74% of them appearing once. Trimming shortened V by 2 bases and J by 4 bases, and 15 bases separated the two germline ends. This CDR3 comprises 15 residues. Germline lookup yields CDR1 SGHDT and CDR2 YYEEEE. Antigen-specific CD4+ T cells were expanded (with viral peptide pools) by the ViraFEST assay ahead of sequencing. Subsequent to roughly 10 days of culture, CD4+ T cells were isolated. According to the study, vaccine recipients showed no prior SARS-CoV-2 infection and negative nucleocapsid antibodies.

The chain is built from TRBV5-6 and TRBJ1-2; the D is unclear. The material sequenced was CD4+ T cells from PBMCs cultured with HCoV-229E spike peptides, taken before COVID-19 vaccination. The TCR sequence derives from a human donor who received a COVID-19 vaccine. CDR3 DNA: TGTGCCAGCAGCTTCGCCCCCCCCGGTCTCTATGGCTACACCTTC. It is translated as CASSFAPPGLYGYTF.